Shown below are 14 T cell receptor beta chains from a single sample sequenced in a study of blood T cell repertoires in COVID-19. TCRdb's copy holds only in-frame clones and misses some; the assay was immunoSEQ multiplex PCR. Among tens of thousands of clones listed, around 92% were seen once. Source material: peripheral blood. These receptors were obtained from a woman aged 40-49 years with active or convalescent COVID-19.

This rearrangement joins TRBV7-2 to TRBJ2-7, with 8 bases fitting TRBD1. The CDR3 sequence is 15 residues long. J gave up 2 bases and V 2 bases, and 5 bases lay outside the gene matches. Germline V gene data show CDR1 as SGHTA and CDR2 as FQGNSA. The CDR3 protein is CASSLSGQGPYEQYF. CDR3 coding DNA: TGTGCCAGCAGCTTATCCGGACAGGGCCCCTACGAGCAGTACTTC.

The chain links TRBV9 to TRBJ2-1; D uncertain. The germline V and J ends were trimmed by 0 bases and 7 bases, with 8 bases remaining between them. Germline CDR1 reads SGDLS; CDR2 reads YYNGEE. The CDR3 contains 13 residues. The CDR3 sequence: CASSVVGQNEQFF. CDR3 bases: TGTGCCAGCAGCGTAGTTGGTCAGAATGAGCAGTTCTTC.

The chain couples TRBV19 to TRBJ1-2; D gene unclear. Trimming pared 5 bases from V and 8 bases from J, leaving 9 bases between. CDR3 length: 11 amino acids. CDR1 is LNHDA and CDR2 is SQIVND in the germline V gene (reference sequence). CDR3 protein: CASSFSRGYTF. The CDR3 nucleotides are TGTGCCAGTAGTTTCTCCCGGGGCTACACCTTC.

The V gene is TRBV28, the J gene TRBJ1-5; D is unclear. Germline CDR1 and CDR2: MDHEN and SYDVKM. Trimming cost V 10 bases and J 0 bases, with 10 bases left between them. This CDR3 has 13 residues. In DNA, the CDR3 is TGTGCCACCGTGCCGAGTAGCAATCAGCCCCAGCATTTT. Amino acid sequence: CATVPSSNQPQHF.

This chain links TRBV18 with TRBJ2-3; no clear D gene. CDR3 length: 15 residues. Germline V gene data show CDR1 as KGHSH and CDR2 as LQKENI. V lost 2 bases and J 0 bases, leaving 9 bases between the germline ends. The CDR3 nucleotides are TGTGCCAGCTCACCAATCTACCCGAGCACAGATACGCAGTATTTT. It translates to CASSPIYPSTDTQYF.

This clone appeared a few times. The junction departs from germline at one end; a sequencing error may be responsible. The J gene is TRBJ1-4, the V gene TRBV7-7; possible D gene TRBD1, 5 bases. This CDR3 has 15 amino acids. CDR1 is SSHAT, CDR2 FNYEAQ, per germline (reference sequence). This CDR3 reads CASSLGAGTGEKLFF. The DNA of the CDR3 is TGTGCTAGCAGCTTAGGGGCAGGGACTGGTGAAAAACTGTTTTTT.

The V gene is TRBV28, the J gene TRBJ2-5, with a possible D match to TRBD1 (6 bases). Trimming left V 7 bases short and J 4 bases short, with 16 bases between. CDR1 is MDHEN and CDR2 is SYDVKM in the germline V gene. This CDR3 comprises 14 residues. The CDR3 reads CASNLGGLVETQYF. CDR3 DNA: TGTGCCAGCAACTTAGGGGGTTTAGTAGAGACCCAGTACTTC.

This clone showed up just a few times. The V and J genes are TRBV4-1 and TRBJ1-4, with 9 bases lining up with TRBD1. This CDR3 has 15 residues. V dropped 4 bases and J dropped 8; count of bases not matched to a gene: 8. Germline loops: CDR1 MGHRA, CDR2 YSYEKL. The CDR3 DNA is TGCGCCAGCAGCCCCCCCGGGACAGGGAGGGAAAAACTGTTTTTT. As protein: CASSPPGTGREKLFF.

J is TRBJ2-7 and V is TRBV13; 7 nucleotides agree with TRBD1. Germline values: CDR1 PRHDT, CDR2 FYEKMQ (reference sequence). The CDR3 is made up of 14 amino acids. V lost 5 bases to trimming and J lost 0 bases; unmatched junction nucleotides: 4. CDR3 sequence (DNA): TGTGCCAGCAGCCACCGGGACAGCTCCTACGAGCAGTACTTC. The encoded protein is CASSHRDSSYEQYF.

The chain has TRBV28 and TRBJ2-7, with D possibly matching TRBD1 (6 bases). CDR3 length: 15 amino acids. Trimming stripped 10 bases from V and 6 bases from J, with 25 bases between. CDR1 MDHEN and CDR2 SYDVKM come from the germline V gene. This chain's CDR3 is CATYHRTAYRREQYF. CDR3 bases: TGTGCCACCTATCACAGGACAGCATACCGTCGCGAGCAGTACTTC.

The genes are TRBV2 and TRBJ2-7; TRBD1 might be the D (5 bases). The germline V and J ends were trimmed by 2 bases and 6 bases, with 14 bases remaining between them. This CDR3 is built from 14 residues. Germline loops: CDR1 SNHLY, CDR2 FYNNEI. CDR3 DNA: TGTGCCAGCAGTGAAACCGCCACAGGTTCCGAGCAGTACTTC. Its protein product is CASSETATGSEQYF. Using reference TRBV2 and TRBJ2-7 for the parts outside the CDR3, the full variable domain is EPEVTQTPSHQVTQMGQEVILRCVPISNHLYFYWYRQILGQKVEFLVSFYNNEISEKSEIFDDQFSVERPDGSNFTLKIRSTKLEDSAMYFCASSETATGSEQYFGPGTRLTVT.

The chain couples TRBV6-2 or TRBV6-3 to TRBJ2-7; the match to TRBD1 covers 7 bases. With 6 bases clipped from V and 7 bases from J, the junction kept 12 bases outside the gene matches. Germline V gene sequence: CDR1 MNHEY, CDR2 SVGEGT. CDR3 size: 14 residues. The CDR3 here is CASSQGVLLEEQYF. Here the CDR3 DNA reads TGTGCCAGCAGCCAGGGGGTTCTCCTAGAAGAGCAGTACTTC.

CDR3 DNA sequence: TGCGCCAGCAGCTCCGCCCGGGACACCAGCTACGAGCAGTACTTC. This gives the protein CASSSARDTSYEQYF. The rearrangement uses TRBV5-1 and TRBJ2-7; a possible D gene is TRBD1 (6 bases). Germline CDR1 is SGHRS and CDR2 is YFSETQ. There are 15 residues in the CDR3. V gave up 3 bases and J gave up 3 bases, with 16 bases separating them.

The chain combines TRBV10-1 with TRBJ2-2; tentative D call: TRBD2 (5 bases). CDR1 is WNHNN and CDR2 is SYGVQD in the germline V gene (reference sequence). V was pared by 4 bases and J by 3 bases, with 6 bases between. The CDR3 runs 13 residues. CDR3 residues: CASSARDTGELFF. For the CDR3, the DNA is TGCGCCAGCAGTGCGCGGGACACCGGGGAGCTGTTTTTT.